This record looks at one T cell receptor (beta chain) sequence and its context. Its target is unknown. The data belong to a study of T cell responses to AZD1222 COVID-19 vaccine. Between the trimmed V and J ends, which lost 3 bases and 1 base, there was a span of 15 bases. Germline V lookup: CDR1 KGHSH, CDR2 LQKENI. CDR3 length equals 16 residues. Data came from immunoSEQ multiplex PCR; TCRdb stores just in-frame clones and leaves some out. The sample shows 130,000 to 150,000 clones, around nine tenths of them seen only once. Study conclusions and caveats: All repertoire sampling was performed exclusively after the peak T cell response. The breadth and depth of Spike-specific TCRs increased once two AZD1222 doses had been given.

This TCR came from an adult in good health. Source: peripheral blood, taken on day 0 of AZD1222 vaccination. The chain combines TRBV18 with TRBJ1-2; no clear D gene. The CDR3 region has the DNA TGTGCCAGCTCACCGCAGTTACAGCCACTTAACTATGGCTACACCTTC. As protein: CASSPQLQPLNYGYTF.